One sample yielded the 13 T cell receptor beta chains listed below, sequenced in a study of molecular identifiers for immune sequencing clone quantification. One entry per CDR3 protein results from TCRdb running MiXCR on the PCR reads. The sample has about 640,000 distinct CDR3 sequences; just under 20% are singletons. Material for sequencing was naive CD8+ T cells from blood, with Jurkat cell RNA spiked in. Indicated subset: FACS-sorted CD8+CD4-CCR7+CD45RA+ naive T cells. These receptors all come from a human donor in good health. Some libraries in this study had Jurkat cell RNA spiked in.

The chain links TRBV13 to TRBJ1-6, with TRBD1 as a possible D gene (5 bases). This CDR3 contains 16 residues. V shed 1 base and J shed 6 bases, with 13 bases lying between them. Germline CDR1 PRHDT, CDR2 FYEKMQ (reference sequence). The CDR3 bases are TGTGCCAGCAGCTTAGCCGGGGCGTCACCTAATTCACCCCTCCACTTT. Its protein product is CASSLAGASPNSPLHF. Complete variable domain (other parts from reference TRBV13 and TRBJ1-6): AAGVIQSPRHLIKEKRETATLKCYPIPRHDTVYWYQQGPGQDPQFLISFYEKMQSDKGSIPDRFSAQQFSDYHSELNMSSLELGDSALYFCASSLAGASPNSPLHFGNGTRLTVT.

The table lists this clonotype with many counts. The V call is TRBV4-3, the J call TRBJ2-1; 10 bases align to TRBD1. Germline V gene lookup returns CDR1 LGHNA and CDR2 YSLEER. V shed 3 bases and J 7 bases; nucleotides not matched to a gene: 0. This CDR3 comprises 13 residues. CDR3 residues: CASSQGQGNEQFF. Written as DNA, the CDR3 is TGCGCCAGCAGCCAGGGACAGGGGAATGAGCAGTTCTTC.

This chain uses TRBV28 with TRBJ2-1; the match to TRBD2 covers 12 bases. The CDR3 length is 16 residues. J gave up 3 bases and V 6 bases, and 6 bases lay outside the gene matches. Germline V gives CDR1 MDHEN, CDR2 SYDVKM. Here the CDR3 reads CASRRLAGVNYNEQFF. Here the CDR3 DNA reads TGTGCCAGCAGACGACTAGCGGGAGTTAACTACAATGAGCAGTTCTTC.

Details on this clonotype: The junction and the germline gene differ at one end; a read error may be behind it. The CDR3 DNA is TGTGCCGGCAGTCCTGGACAGGGTGATGAAAAACTGTTTTTT. It specifies CAGSPGQGDEKLFF. The chain combines TRBV28 with TRBJ1-4, with 8 nucleotides matching TRBD1. Germline-derived CDR1 and CDR2 are MDHEN and SYDVKM. The CDR3 spans 14 residues.

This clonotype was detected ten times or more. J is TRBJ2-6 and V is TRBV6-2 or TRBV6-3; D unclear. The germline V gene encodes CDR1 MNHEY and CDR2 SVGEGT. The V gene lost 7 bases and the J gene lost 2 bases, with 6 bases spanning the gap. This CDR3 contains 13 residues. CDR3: CASMETGANVLTF. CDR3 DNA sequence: TGTGCCAGCATGGAGACTGGGGCCAACGTCCTGACTTTC.

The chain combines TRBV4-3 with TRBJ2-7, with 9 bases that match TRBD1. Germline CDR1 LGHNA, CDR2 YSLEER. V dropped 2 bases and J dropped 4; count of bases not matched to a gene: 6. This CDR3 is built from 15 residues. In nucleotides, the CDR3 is TGCGCCAGCAGCCAACAGGACAGGGGCTCGTACGAGCAGTACTTC. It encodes CASSQQDRGSYEQYF.

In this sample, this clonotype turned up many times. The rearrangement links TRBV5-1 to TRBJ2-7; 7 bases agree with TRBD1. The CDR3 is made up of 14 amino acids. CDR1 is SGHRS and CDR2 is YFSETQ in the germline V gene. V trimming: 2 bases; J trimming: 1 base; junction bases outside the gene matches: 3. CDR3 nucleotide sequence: TGCGCCAGCAGCTTTGACAGGGAATCCTACGAGCAGTACTTC. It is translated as CASSFDRESYEQYF.

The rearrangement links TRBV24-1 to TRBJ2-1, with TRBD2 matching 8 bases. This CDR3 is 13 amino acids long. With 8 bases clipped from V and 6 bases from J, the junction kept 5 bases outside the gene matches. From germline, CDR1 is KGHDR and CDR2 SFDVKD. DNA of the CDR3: TGTGCCACCATTTCCGGGACTAGCAATGAGCAGTTCTTC. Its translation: CATISGTSNEQFF.

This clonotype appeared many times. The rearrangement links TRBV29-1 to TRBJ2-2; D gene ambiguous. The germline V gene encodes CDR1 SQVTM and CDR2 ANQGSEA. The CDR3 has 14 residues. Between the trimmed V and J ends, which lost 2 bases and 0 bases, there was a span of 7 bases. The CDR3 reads CSVEWLSNTGELFF. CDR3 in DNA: TGCAGCGTTGAATGGCTATCGAACACCGGGGAGCTGTTTTTT.

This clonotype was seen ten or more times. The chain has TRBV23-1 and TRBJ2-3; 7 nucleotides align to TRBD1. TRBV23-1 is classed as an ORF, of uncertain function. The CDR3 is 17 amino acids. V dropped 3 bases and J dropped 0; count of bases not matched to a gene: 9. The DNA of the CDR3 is TGCGCCAGCAGTCAGCCCGGAACAGGGGTCAGCACAGATACGCAGTATTTT. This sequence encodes CASSQPGTGVSTDTQYF.

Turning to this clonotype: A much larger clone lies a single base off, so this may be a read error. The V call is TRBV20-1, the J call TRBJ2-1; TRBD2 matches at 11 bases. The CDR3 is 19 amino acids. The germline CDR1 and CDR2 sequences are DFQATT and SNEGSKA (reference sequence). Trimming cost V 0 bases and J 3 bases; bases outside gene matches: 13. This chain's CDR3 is CSARDLLAGGPEFYNEQFF. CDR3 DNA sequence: TGCAGTGCTAGAGATCTGTTAGCGGGAGGGCCCGAGTTCTACAATGAGCAGTTCTTC.

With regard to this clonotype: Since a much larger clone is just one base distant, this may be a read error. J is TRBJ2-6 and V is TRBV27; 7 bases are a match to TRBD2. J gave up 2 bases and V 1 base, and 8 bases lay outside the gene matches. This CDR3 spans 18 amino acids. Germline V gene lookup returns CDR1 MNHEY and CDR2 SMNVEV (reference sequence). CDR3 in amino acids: CASSLWVGGPTGANVLTF. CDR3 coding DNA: TGTGCCAGCAGTTTATGGGTGGGAGGGCCGACTGGGGCCAACGTCCTGACTTTC.

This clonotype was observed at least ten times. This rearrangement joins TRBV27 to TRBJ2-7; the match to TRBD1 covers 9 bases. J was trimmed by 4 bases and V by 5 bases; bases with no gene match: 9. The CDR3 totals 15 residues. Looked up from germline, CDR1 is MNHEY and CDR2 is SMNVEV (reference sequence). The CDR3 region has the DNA TGTGCCAGCAGTGTAAAAGGACAGGGGTCATACGAGCAGTACTTC. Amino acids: CASSVKGQGSYEQYF.